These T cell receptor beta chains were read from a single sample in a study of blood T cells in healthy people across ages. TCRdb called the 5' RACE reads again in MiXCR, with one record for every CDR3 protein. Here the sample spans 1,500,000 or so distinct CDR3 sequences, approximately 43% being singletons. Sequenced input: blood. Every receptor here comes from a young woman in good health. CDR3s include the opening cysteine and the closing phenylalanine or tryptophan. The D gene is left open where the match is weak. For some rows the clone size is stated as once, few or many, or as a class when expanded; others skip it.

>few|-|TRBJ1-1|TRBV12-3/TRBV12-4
TGTGCCAGCAGTCAAAGGGGTTTTGGCACTGAAGCTTTCTTT
CASSQRGFGTEAFF
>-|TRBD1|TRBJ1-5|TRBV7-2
TGTGCCAGCAGCTCAGACAGGGTTCAGCCCCAGCATTTT
CASSSDRVQPQHF
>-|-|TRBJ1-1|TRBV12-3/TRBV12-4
TGTGCCAGCAGTCGGGGCTCTGGGATGAACACTGAAGCTTTCTTT
CASSRGSGMNTEAFF
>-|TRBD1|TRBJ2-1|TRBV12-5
TGTGCTAGCGCCAGGGGGACCTACGAGCAGTTCTTC
CASARGTYEQFF
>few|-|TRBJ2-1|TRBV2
TGTGCCAGCAGTGAAGAGTGGGGGTCCTACAATGAGCAGTTCTTC
CASSEEWGSYNEQFF
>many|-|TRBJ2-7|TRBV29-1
TGCAGCGTTGCGGCAGCTACCCACGAGCAGTACTTC
CSVAAATHEQYF
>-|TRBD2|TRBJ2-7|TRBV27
TGTGCCAGAAGTGTCCGCGGGAGCTACGAGCAGTACTTC
CARSVRGSYEQYF
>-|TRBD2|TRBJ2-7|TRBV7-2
TGTGCCAGCAGCTTAGTAGGGGGTAGCGGGGGCATATCCTACAATGAGCAGTACTTC
CASSLVGGSGGISYNEQYF
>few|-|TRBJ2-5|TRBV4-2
TGTGCCAGCAGCTCCGTGGCGGGGACCCAAGAGACCCAGTACTTC
CASSSVAGTQETQYF
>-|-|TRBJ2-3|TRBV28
TGTGCCAGCAGTGCCTCGTGGCGGGGGCACCTCACAGATACGCAGTATTTT
CASSASWRGHLTDTQYF
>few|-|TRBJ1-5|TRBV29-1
TGCAGCGTCGGGGGGACGGCTGGTCAGCCCCAGCATTTT
CSVGGTAGQPQHF
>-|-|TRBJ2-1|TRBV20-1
TGCAGTGGCCGTCCTAGGGTCTACAATGAGCAGTTCTTC
CSGRPRVYNEQFF
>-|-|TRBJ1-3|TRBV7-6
TGTGCCAGCAGCTTAGACCTCCACGCTGGAAACACCATATATTTT
CASSLDLHAGNTIYF
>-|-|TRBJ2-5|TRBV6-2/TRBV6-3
TGTGCCAGCAGTTACGGGGGAGAATGGGAGACCCAGTACTTC
CASSYGGEWETQYF
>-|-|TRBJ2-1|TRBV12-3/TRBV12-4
TGTGCCAGCAGGTACTCAACAAATGAGCAGTTCTTC
CASRYSTNEQFF
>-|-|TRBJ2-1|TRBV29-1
TGCAGCGTGACCGGACGGAACTACAATGAGCAGTTCTTC
CSVTGRNYNEQFF
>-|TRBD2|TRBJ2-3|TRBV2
TGTGCCAGCAGAGGACTAGTTTTCACACCACAAACAGATACGCAGTATTTT
CASRGLVFTPQTDTQYF
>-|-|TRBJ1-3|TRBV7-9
TGTGCCAGCAGCCTTCCCGTCGCGACCCACAAAGAGATCAACACCATATATTTT
CASSLPVATHKEINTIYF
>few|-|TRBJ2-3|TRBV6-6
TGTGCCAGCAGTTACGGGGGTCGGACCACAGATACGCAGTATTTT
CASSYGGRTTDTQYF
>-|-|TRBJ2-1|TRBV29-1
TGCAGCGCGATACCGTTGGACGGAGACAATGAGCAGTTCTTC
CSAIPLDGDNEQFF
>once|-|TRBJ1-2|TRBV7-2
TGTGCCAGCAGTCAGCAGGGCCACCCGAACTATGGCTACACCTTC
CASSQQGHPNYGYTF
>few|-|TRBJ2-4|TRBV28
TGTGCCAGCTCACGGGGGGTCAGGGGGGGCAGAAACATTCAGTACTTC
CASSRGVRGGRNIQYF
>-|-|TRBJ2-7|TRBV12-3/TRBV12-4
TGTGCCAGCAGTTCTACTCCACGTTCTGGTGGGCAGTACTTC
CASSSTPRSGGQYF
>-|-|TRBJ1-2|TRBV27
TGTGCCAGCACATCCCTGAGAGGCCCCTATGGCTACACCTTC
CASTSLRGPYGYTF
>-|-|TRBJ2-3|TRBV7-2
TGTGCCAGCAGCTTAGCGCACAGGTGGACAGATACGCAGTATTTT
CASSLAHRWTDTQYF
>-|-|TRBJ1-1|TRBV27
TGTGCCAGCAGTTCCCCTGGCACAATGAACACTGAAGCTTTCTTT
CASSSPGTMNTEAFF
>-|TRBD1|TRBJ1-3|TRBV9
TGTGCCAGCAGCGTAGAGACAGGGGGAAACACCATATATTTT
CASSVETGGNTIYF
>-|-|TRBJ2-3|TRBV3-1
TGTGCCAGCAGCCAAGAATGCAGGACGAGCACAGATACGCAGTATTTT
CASSQECRTSTDTQYF
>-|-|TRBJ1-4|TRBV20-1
TGCAGTGCTAGAGTGGGGGGAAAACTGTTTTTT
CSARVGGKLFF
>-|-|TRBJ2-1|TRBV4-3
TGCGCCAGCAGCACACTGACAGGAGAGGGCTACGAGCAGTTCTTC
CASSTLTGEGYEQFF
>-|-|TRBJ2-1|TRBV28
TGTGCCAGCAGTCCAAGCCAGCGGGTCTACAATGAGCAGTTCTTC
CASSPSQRVYNEQFF
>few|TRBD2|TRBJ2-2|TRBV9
TGTGCCAGCAGCGTAGCCCCCCTAGCGGGAGGAGGAACCGGGGAGCTGTTTTTT
CASSVAPLAGGGTGELFF
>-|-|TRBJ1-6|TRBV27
TGTGCCAGCAGTTTGATCTTAGGGATTAATTCACCCCTCCACTTT
CASSLILGINSPLHF
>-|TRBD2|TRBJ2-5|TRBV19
TGTGCCAGTAGTATCCTAGCGGGTAGTGAGCAGTACTTC
CASSILAGSEQYF
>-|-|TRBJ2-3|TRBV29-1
TGCAGCGTTGAAGCGGGGTCTTCCACAGATACGCGGTATTTT
CSVEAGSSTDTRYF
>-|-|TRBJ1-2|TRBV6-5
TGTGCCAGCAAGCCCGCGAAGGGGGCTAACTATGGCTACACCTTC
CASKPAKGANYGYTF
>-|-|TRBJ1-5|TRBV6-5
TGTGCCAGCAGAGACGGGGAGTATAGCAATCAGCCCCAGCATTTT
CASRDGEYSNQPQHF
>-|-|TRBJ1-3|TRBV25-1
TGTGCCAGCAGTAAAGTTGGTGGAAACACCATATATTTT
CASSKVGGNTIYF
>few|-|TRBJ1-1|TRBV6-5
TGTGCCAGCAGTGCCGACGAGGGGACTGAAGCTTTCTTT
CASSADEGTEAFF
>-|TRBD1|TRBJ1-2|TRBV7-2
TGTGCCAGCAGCTTAGCGATTGGACAGGGACGTGGCTACACCTTC
CASSLAIGQGRGYTF
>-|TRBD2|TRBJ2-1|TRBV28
TGTGCCAGCAGTTTACCGAGCGGGAGGGCATCCTACAATGAGCAGTTCTTC
CASSLPSGRASYNEQFF